The rows below give T cell receptor beta chains drawn from one sample of a study of blood T cell repertoires in COVID-19. TCRdb's copy holds only in-frame clones and misses some; the assay was immunoSEQ multiplex PCR. The data show approximately 330,000 clones, 87% seen once. The sample taken for sequencing was peripheral blood. The receptors originated from a man aged 25-45 years with COVID-19, enrolled during active disease. Each CDR3 is given with its conserved first and last residue. D genes are given only for firm matches. Clone sizes are given selectively: once, few, many, or a class where the clone is expanded.

clone_size | j_call | d_call | v_call | cdr3_nt | cdr3_aa
NA | TRBJ1-2 | NA | TRBV19 | TGTGCCAGTAGCTGGGAGCGAGGCTACACCTTC | CASSWERGYTF
NA | TRBJ2-7 | TRBD1 | TRBV28 | TGTGCCAGCAGTTTCTCAGGGACAGCTTCCTACGAGCAGTACTTC | CASSFSGTASYEQYF
NA | TRBJ2-7 | TRBD1 | TRBV28 | TGTGCCAGCAGTTGGGAGGGACAGGGGGCGCAGAGGTACTTC | CASSWEGQGAQRYF
few | TRBJ2-7 | TRBD1 | TRBV20-1 | TGCAGTGCTAGTCCCGGCAGGGGGCAACGCTACGAGCAGTACTTC | CSASPGRGQRYEQYF
NA | TRBJ2-3 | NA | TRBV2 | TGTGCCAGCAGTGGGGCCGGGACATCTTCGACAGATACGCAGTATTTT | CASSGAGTSSTDTQYF
NA | TRBJ2-7 | NA | TRBV2 | TGTGCCAGCCAAGGGGGGGGAACCTACGAGCAGTACTTC | CASQGGGTYEQYF
NA | TRBJ1-4 | TRBD1 | TRBV9 | TGTGCCAGCAGCTTCACGACAGGGGAAACGGGAAAACTGTTTTTT | CASSFTTGETGKLFF
NA | TRBJ2-5 | TRBD1 | TRBV5-6 | TGTGCCAGCAGCTTGTATGGGACAGGGGTTCAAGAGACCCAGTACTTC | CASSLYGTGVQETQYF
NA | TRBJ2-2 | NA | TRBV12-3/TRBV12-4 | TGTGCCAGCAGTTTAAGCCCCGGGGAGCTGTTTTTT | CASSLSPGELFF
NA | TRBJ2-7 | NA | TRBV5-1 | TGCGCCAGCAGCTCCCTTACGGGGAGAGGACAGTCTTACGAGCAGTACTTC | CASSSLTGRGQSYEQYF
NA | TRBJ1-2 | TRBD1 | TRBV9 | TGTGCCAGCAGCGTAGCTTTGACAGGGGAAAGCTACACCTTC | CASSVALTGESYTF
NA | TRBJ2-6 | NA | TRBV6-2/TRBV6-3 | TGTGCCAGCAGTTACTTAAACTCTGGGGCCAACGTCCTGACTTTC | CASSYLNSGANVLTF
once | TRBJ1-2 | TRBD1 | TRBV24-1 | TGTGCCACCAGTGATTTCACAGGGGGCTCTGGCTACACCTTC | CATSDFTGGSGYTF
NA | TRBJ2-1 | TRBD2 | TRBV7-9 | TGTGCCAGCAGCGCCGCTCTAGCGGGAGTAAGCTACAATGAGCAGTTCTTC | CASSAALAGVSYNEQFF
NA | TRBJ2-2 | NA | TRBV7-9 | TGTGCCAGCAGCTTAATTATGAGTACCGGGGAGCTGTTTTTT | CASSLIMSTGELFF
once | TRBJ2-1 | TRBD2 | TRBV18 | TGTGCCAGCTCCCAGGCTAATCCAACTAGCGGGACCAGCTCCTACAATGAGCAGTTCTTC | CASSQANPTSGTSSYNEQFF
NA | TRBJ1-1 | TRBD1 | TRBV7-3 | TGTGCCAGCAGCCTGACGGGAGGGGGCGGGACTGAAGCTTTCTTT | CASSLTGGGGTEAFF
once | TRBJ1-4 | TRBD1 | TRBV18 | TGTGCCAGCTCACCAACAGACAGGGTGGGTGAAAAACTGTTTTTT | CASSPTDRVGEKLFF
NA | TRBJ1-1 | NA | TRBV21-1 | TGTGCCAGCAGCAGGGGCAGGGGCCGCTGTCACTTT | CASSRGRGRCHF
NA | TRBJ1-1 | NA | TRBV28 | TGTGCCAGCACGACAGCTAGTGAAGCTTTCTTT | CASTTASEAFF
NA | TRBJ2-7 | NA | TRBV5-6 | TGTGCCAGCAGCTTGATGGTGTCGAGCAGGTCCTACGAGCAGTACTTC | CASSLMVSSRSYEQYF
NA | TRBJ1-3 | NA | TRBV4-3 | TGCGCCAGCAGCCAACACCTTAAAGGGGTCTCTGGAAACACCATATATTTT | CASSQHLKGVSGNTIYF
NA | TRBJ2-7 | NA | TRBV7-6 | TGTGCCAGCAGCTTAGCCGTGTCCTCCTACGAGCAGTACTTC | CASSLAVSSYEQYF
NA | TRBJ2-7 | TRBD2 | TRBV7-2 | TGTGCCAGCAGCTCCCGACTAGCCGTCTACGAGCAGTACTTC | CASSSRLAVYEQYF
NA | TRBJ1-2 | NA | TRBV21-1 | TGTGCCAGCAGCCAGAGGGGAGGGAAGGATGGCTACACCTTC | CASSQRGGKDGYTF
NA | TRBJ2-1 | TRBD1 | TRBV6-4 | TGTGCCAGCAGGCCGACAGGGACCCCCTACAATGAGCAGTTCTTC | CASRPTGTPYNEQFF
NA | TRBJ1-6 | NA | TRBV6-5 | TGTGCCAGCAGTTACCGGCGTAGAGGCTGGTGGTCACCCCTCCACTTT | CASSYRRRGWWSPLHF
once | TRBJ2-1 | TRBD1 | TRBV5-1 | TGCGCCAGCAGCTGGACAGGTACCTCCTACAATGAGCAGTTCTTC | CASSWTGTSYNEQFF
NA | TRBJ2-7 | TRBD2 | TRBV11-3 | TGTGCCAGCAGCTTTGAGGGGACAGCGGGGGGATCCTACGAGCAGTACTTC | CASSFEGTAGGSYEQYF
few | TRBJ2-7 | TRBD2 | TRBV10-3 | TGTGCCATCAGTGATAGTCCCACCGGGACTAGCGGGGGAACAGTCAAGGACGAGCAGTACTTC | CAISDSPTGTSGGTVKDEQYF
NA | TRBJ1-4 | TRBD1 | TRBV7-6 | TGTGCCAGCAGCTTTAGGACAGGGAGTAATGAAAAACTGTTTTTT | CASSFRTGSNEKLFF
NA | TRBJ1-1 | TRBD1 | TRBV7-2 | TGTGCCAGCAGCCCGCCTTCCCGACAGGGTAACACTGAAGCTTTCTTT | CASSPPSRQGNTEAFF
NA | TRBJ1-4 | TRBD1 | TRBV18 | TGTGCCAGCTCACCGACGACAACAGGGGGCAATGAAAAACTGTTTTTT | CASSPTTTGGNEKLFF
NA | TRBJ1-6 | NA | TRBV6-5 | TGTGCCAGCAGGCTAACAGGGTGGGGTTCACCCCTCCACTTT | CASRLTGWGSPLHF
NA | TRBJ1-6 | TRBD1 | TRBV7-9 | TGTGCCAGCAGCTTAATCACAGGGGTGAATTCACCCCTCCACTTT | CASSLITGVNSPLHF
NA | TRBJ2-1 | TRBD2 | TRBV27 | TGTGCCAGCAGTTCGGGACTAGCGAGCAATGAGCAGTTCTTC | CASSSGLASNEQFF
NA | TRBJ1-2 | NA | TRBV4-1 | TGCGCCAGCAGCCAAGATCAAACCCACAAAGGCTACACCTTC | CASSQDQTHKGYTF
NA | TRBJ1-1 | NA | TRBV2 | TGTGCCAGCAGTGAGGGTATCGTCAGGGCCACGCAGGGAAACACTGAAGCTTTCTTT | CASSEGIVRATQGNTEAFF
NA | TRBJ1-2 | NA | TRBV28 | TGTGCCAGCAGCCTACCTGGTGAGGGGAGGGACTATGGCTACACCTTC | CASSLPGEGRDYGYTF
NA | TRBJ2-5 | TRBD1 | TRBV2 | TGTGCCAGCAGTCCCCAACCTCCGACAGGGCGGCAAGAGACCCAGTACTTC | CASSPQPPTGRQETQYF
few | TRBJ1-5 | NA | TRBV28 | TGTGCCAGCAGTTTCGGGTATAGCAATCAGCCCCAGCATTTT | CASSFGYSNQPQHF
few | TRBJ2-2 | NA | TRBV7-2 | TGTGCCAGCAGCTTAGTTCCGACAGCCGGGGAGCTGTTTTTT | CASSLVPTAGELFF
NA | TRBJ2-7 | TRBD1 | TRBV29-1 | TGCAGCGTCGCTGGGACAGGCTGGGGCGAGCAGTACTTC | CSVAGTGWGEQYF
NA | TRBJ2-7 | NA | TRBV6-1 | TGTGCCAGCAGTGAACTCGGACTGAACTCCTACGAGCAGTACTTC | CASSELGLNSYEQYF
few | TRBJ2-7 | NA | TRBV6-5 | TGTGCCAGCAGTTACGAACAGGCGGACGCACGCTTC | CASSYEQADARF
NA | TRBJ2-2 | TRBD1 | TRBV7-8 | TGTGCCAGCAGCTTAGTGACAGGGCCCGGGGAGCTGTTTTTT | CASSLVTGPGELFF
NA | TRBJ1-2 | TRBD1 | TRBV19 | TGTGCCAGTAGTATAACAGGGGCGCCTAACTATGGCTACACCTTC | CASSITGAPNYGYTF
NA | TRBJ1-2 | NA | TRBV28 | TGTGCCAGCAGTTTAGAACAGGGATATGGCTACACCTTC | CASSLEQGYGYTF